These 27 T cell receptor beta chains were all obtained from the same sample, sequenced in a study of early T cells in non-severe SARS-CoV-2 infection. A single record per CDR3 protein comes from TCRdb applying MiXCR to the 5' RACE reads. Of approximately 100,000 distinct CDR3 sequences listed, around 15% are singletons. Sequenced material: whole blood. Source of these receptors: an adult who was a healthcare worker with PCR-confirmed SARS-CoV-2 infection or an uninfected control (not recorded which).

The rearrangement uses TRBV2 and TRBJ2-2; D unresolved. CDR3 length: 16 amino acids. Trimming stripped 3 bases from V and 2 bases from J, with 13 bases between. Per the germline V gene, CDR1 is SNHLY and CDR2 is FYNNEI. CDR3 nucleotides: TGTGCCAGCAGTGATTTTGTATCAGTTAACACCGGGGAGCTGTTTTTT. It specifies CASSDFVSVNTGELFF.

There are a few counts of this clonotype. The chain uses TRBV20-1 and TRBJ2-4, with a tentative D call TRBD2 (7 bases). Per germline, CDR1 DFQATT and CDR2 SNEGSKA (reference sequence). V was trimmed by 8 bases and J by 9 bases, leaving 20 bases between them. This CDR3 is 13 amino acids long. As DNA, the CDR3 is TGCAGTCCCAAGGGGGGGACCCAGGCCATTCAGTACTTC. Translating gives CSPKGGTQAIQYF.

This clonotype has only a few counts. V and J are TRBV20-1 and TRBJ2-7, with D perhaps TRBD1 or TRBD2 (5 bases each). V lost 5 bases and J 3 bases, leaving 20 bases between the germline ends. The CDR3 is made up of 15 amino acids. Germline V lookup: CDR1 DFQATT, CDR2 SNEGSKA (reference sequence). The CDR3 region has the DNA TGCAGTGCTGGGGATATCGGGACGGAGGACTACGAGCAGTACTTC. As protein: CSAGDIGTEDYEQYF.

The CDR3 spells CASSYRQGNTEAFF. The CDR3 bases are TGTGCCAGCAGCTACCGACAGGGTAACACTGAAGCTTTCTTT. The genes are TRBV11-2 and TRBJ1-1; 7 positions agree with TRBD1. Germline CDR1 SGHAT, CDR2 FQNNGV. The CDR3 loop spans 14 amino acids. The junction had 4 bases not matched to a gene; V was cut back by 4 bases and J by 2 bases.

The rearrangement joins TRBV3-1 to TRBJ1-5; no clear D. Trimming cost V 0 bases and J 0 bases, with 18 bases left between them. The CDR3 is made up of 19 amino acids. Germline assignment: CDR1 LGHDT and CDR2 YNNKEL (reference sequence). CDR3 protein: CASSQDWVPGAYSNQPQHF. The DNA of the CDR3 is TGTGCCAGCAGCCAAGATTGGGTTCCCGGTGCCTATAGCAATCAGCCCCAGCATTTT. The variable domain in full, completed from reference TRBV3-1 and TRBJ1-5, reads DTAVSQTPKYLVTQMGNDKSIKCEQNLGHDTMYWYKQDSKKFLKIMFSYNNKELIINETVPNRFSPKSPDKAHLNLHINSLELGDSAVYFCASSQDWVPGAYSNQPQHFGDGTRLSIL.

This chain uses TRBV20-1 with TRBJ2-5; 8 bases agree with TRBD1. Germline V lookup: CDR1 DFQATT, CDR2 SNEGSKA (reference sequence). The CDR3 has 13 residues. V gave up 6 bases and J gave up 4 bases; unmatched junction bases: 7. CDR3 in amino acids: CSAPPGGRETQYF. The CDR3 DNA is TGCAGTGCCCCACCAGGGGGCCGAGAGACCCAGTACTTC.

This clonotype was counted ten times or more. The rearrangement links TRBV2 to TRBJ2-3; D is perhaps TRBD1 or TRBD2 (5 bases each). V lost 8 bases and J 1 base, leaving 16 bases between the germline ends. CDR3 size: 15 residues. Germline V gene lookup returns CDR1 SNHLY and CDR2 FYNNEI. CDR3 protein: CASGPGTFGTDTQYF. CDR3 nucleotide sequence: TGTGCCAGCGGTCCAGGGACGTTTGGCACAGATACGCAGTATTTT.

The genes are TRBV7-2 and TRBJ2-1; TRBD2 matches at 9 bases. This CDR3 contains 16 residues. V was clipped by 5 bases and J by 4 bases; unmatched bases: 9. Germline CDR1 and CDR2: SGHTA and FQGNSA. The CDR3 DNA reads TGTGCCAGCAGCCCTCTGAGCGGGGGGACTTACAATGAGCAGTTCTTC. Its translation is CASSPLSGGTYNEQFF.

The chain couples TRBV7-3 to TRBJ2-7, with D possibly being TRBD2 (5 bases). This CDR3 is 15 amino acids long. V dropped 5 bases and J dropped 0 bases, with 14 bases sitting between them. Per the germline V gene, CDR1 is SGHTA and CDR2 is FQGTGA. The CDR3 region is CASSRGSSTSYEQYF. The CDR3 nucleotides are TGTGCCAGCAGCCGGGGATCAAGCACCTCCTACGAGCAGTACTTC.

The rearrangement uses TRBV5-1 and TRBJ2-5; D possibly corresponds to TRBD1 (6 bases). Germline V CDR1 and CDR2: SGHRS, YFSETQ. This CDR3 spans 13 amino acids. Between the trimmed V and J ends, which lost 1 base and 5 bases, there was a span of 9 bases. This chain's CDR3 is CASSLTGTETQYF. In DNA form, the CDR3 reads TGCGCCAGCAGCTTGACAGGGACGGAGACCCAGTACTTC.

V usage is TRBV25-1 and J usage is TRBJ1-6, with a possible D match to TRBD1 (5 bases). Trimming stripped 4 bases from V and 11 bases from J, with 21 bases between. This CDR3 contains 16 residues. Germline V lookup: CDR1 MGHDK, CDR2 SYGVNS. In nucleotides, the CDR3 is TGTGCCAGCAGTGGGCTCCGGACAATGGGTCTTCCACCCCTCCACTTT. Amino acids: CASSGLRTMGLPPLHF.

This clonotype was counted between two and nine times. In DNA, the CDR3 is TGTGCCAGCAGTTCCCGTGACCCTGGGAGTGTTCGGTACTTC. Amino acid sequence: CASSSRDPGSVRYF. The chain couples TRBV27 to TRBJ2-4; TRBD2 is a possible D gene (5 bases). Germline CDR1 MNHEY, CDR2 SMNVEV (reference sequence). Trimming shortened V by 4 bases and J by 15 bases, and 22 bases separated the two germline ends. The CDR3 spans 14 residues.

The V call is TRBV10-2, the J call TRBJ2-3; 7 positions match TRBD2. V was clipped by 10 bases and J by 1 base; unmatched bases: 11. The germline V gene encodes CDR1 WSHSY and CDR2 SAAADI. This CDR3 region has 15 residues. CDR3 nucleotides: TGCGCCACCCATACCCTGGGGGGGGGCACAGATACGCAGTATTTT. This encodes CATHTLGGGTDTQYF.

The CDR3 DNA sequence: TGTGCCAGCAGCTTAGACAGGGATCAGCCCCAGCATTTT. It yields the protein CASSLDRDQPQHF. This sequence joins TRBV11-2 and TRBJ1-5; tentatively, D is TRBD1 (5 bases). The ends were cut back, 0 bases at V and 5 bases at J, with 5 bases in the middle. Germline lookup yields CDR1 SGHAT and CDR2 FQNNGV. CDR3 size: 13 residues. Full variable domain (missing parts from reference TRBV11-2 and TRBJ1-5): EAGVAQSPRYKIIEKRQSVAFWCNPISGHATLYWYQQILGQGPKLLIQFQNNGVVDDSQLPKDRFSAERLKGVDSTLKIQPAKLEDSAVYLCASSLDRDQPQHFGDGTRLSIL.

This clonotype was seen many times. This sequence joins TRBV5-6 and TRBJ2-6; D possibly corresponds to TRBD2 (5 bases). Germline-derived CDR1 and CDR2 are SGHDT and YYEEEE. V was cut by 2 bases and J by 0 bases, with 6 bases left in between. This CDR3 has 15 residues. In DNA form, the CDR3 reads TGTGCCAGCAGCTTCGGGGTCTCTGGGGCCAACGTCCTGACTTTC. This translates into CASSFGVSGANVLTF.

This clonotype was found a few times. V is TRBV29-1 and J is TRBJ1-1; weak D call: TRBD1 (5 bases). Germline CDR1 and CDR2: SQVTM and ANQGSEA. This CDR3 spans 15 amino acids. The V gene lost 5 bases and the J gene lost 0 bases, with 16 bases spanning the gap. CDR3: CSVRVGSRVNTEAFF. The CDR3 bases are TGCAGCGTTCGGGTAGGTAGCAGGGTGAACACTGAAGCTTTCTTT.

The rearrangement uses TRBV18 and TRBJ2-5, with D possibly matching TRBD2 (6 bases). Trimming removed 3 bases at V and 2 bases at J, with 10 bases between. Germline CDR1 and CDR2: KGHSH and LQKENI. This CDR3 is 14 amino acids long. The CDR3 spells CASSPAGSQETQYF. DNA of the CDR3: TGTGCCAGCTCACCGGCGGGGTCACAAGAGACCCAGTACTTC. The whole variable domain, remainder taken from reference TRBV18 and TRBJ2-5, is NAGVMQNPRHLVRRRGQEARLRCSPMKGHSHVYWYRQLPEEGLKFMVYLQKENIIDESGMPKERFSAEFPKEGPSILRIQQVVRGDSAAYFCASSPAGSQETQYFGPGTRLLVL.

This clonotype has more than one count but fewer than ten. The CDR3 is CASSQTGTIGNTIYF. The CDR3 DNA reads TGTGCCAGCAGCCAGACGGGGACTATCGGAAACACCATATATTTT. The V and J genes are TRBV11-2 and TRBJ1-3, with TRBD1 as a possible D gene (5 bases). The CDR3 has 15 residues. Germline values: CDR1 SGHAT, CDR2 FQNNGV. V shed 5 bases and J shed 4 bases, with 15 bases lying between them.

The chain carries TRBV7-9 and TRBJ2-1; TRBD2 is a possible D gene (6 bases). CDR1 is SEHNR, CDR2 FQNEAQ, per germline (reference sequence). Trimming left V 4 bases short and J 5 bases short, with 15 bases between. CDR3 length: 15 residues. The CDR3 DNA sequence: TGTGCCAGCAGCTCCTTCTCTCGGGGGAACAATGAGCAGTTCTTC. Amino acid sequence: CASSSFSRGNNEQFF. The variable domain in full, with the rest retrieved from reference TRBV7-9 and TRBJ2-1, is DTGVSQNPRHKITKRGQNVTFRCDPISEHNRLYWYRQTLGQGPEFLTYFQNEAQLEKSRLLSDRFSAERPKGSFSTLEIQRTEQGDSAMYLCASSSFSRGNNEQFFGPGTRLTVL.

This clonotype was counted only a few times. The chain joins TRBV24-1 to TRBJ1-6; D not resolved. Germline V lookup: CDR1 KGHDR, CDR2 SFDVKD. CDR3 length: 13 residues. V lost 5 bases and J lost 2, with 3 bases in between. In DNA form, the CDR3 reads TGTGCCACCAGTGCGACCTATAATTCACCCCTCCACTTT. Translating gives CATSATYNSPLHF.

The chain links TRBV5-1 to TRBJ2-7; D gene uncertain. The V end lost 2 bases, the J end lost 2 bases, and 11 bases lay between the germline ends. Germline lookup yields CDR1 SGHRS and CDR2 YFSETQ. The CDR3 totals 14 residues. For the CDR3, the DNA is TGCGCCAGCAGCTTTCCGTCCAATACCTACGAGCAGTACTTC. Amino acids: CASSFPSNTYEQYF.

This clonotype was seen a few times. V gene TRBV5-1 combines with J gene TRBJ1-1, with D perhaps TRBD1 (5 bases). This CDR3 is built from 14 residues. V was shortened by 2 bases and J by 5 bases, with 13 bases between the two germline ends. CDR1 is SGHRS and CDR2 is YFSETQ in the germline V gene. This CDR3 is CASSFQGPETEAFF. The CDR3 DNA reads as TGCGCCAGCAGCTTTCAGGGCCCGGAGACTGAAGCTTTCTTT.

This clonotype was observed a few times. The chain uses TRBV30 and TRBJ2-7, with a possible D match to TRBD1 (5 bases). This CDR3 is 13 amino acids long. V was shortened by 0 bases and J by 2 bases, with 8 bases between the two germline ends. CDR1 is GTSNPN and CDR2 is SVGIG in the germline V gene (reference sequence). The CDR3 sequence is CAWSVGLTYEQYF. The DNA of the CDR3 is TGTGCCTGGAGTGTGGGGCTTACCTACGAGCAGTACTTC. Supplemented by reference TRBV30 and TRBJ2-7, the full variable domain reads SQTIHQWPATLVQPVGSPLSLECTVEGTSNPNLYWYRQAAGRGLQLLFYSVGIGQISSEVPQNLSASRPQDRQFILSSKKLLLSDSGFYLCAWSVGLTYEQYFGPGTRLTVT.

The chain couples TRBV9 to TRBJ2-1, with 7 bases aligning to TRBD2. CDR1 SGDLS and CDR2 YYNGEE come from the germline V gene. The CDR3 totals 15 residues. Germline trimming cut 0 bases from V and 0 bases from J; bases unmatched to any gene: 0. CDR3 sequence (DNA): TGTGCCAGCAGCGTAGGGGACTACTCCTACAATGAGCAGTTCTTC. Translating gives CASSVGDYSYNEQFF.

In this sample, this clonotype turned up a few times. This chain connects TRBV10-3 to TRBJ1-2; TRBD1 matches 12 bases. The germline V gene encodes CDR1 ENHRY and CDR2 SYGVKD. This CDR3 region has 17 residues. V was clipped by 7 bases and J by 4 bases; unmatched bases: 13. CDR3 region: CAINSDPGTGGGYGYTF. The CDR3 bases are TGTGCCATCAACTCCGACCCAGGGACAGGGGGCGGCTATGGCTACACCTTC.

This clonotype has more than one count but fewer than ten. This chain links TRBV28 with TRBJ1-1; possible D gene TRBD1, 5 bases. This CDR3 comprises 15 residues. V lost 5 bases and J lost 7, with 20 bases in between. CDR1 and CDR2 from the germline V gene are MDHEN and SYDVKM. CDR3 DNA sequence: TGTGCCAGCAGTACCCCCGAAAGGGGTGGCATTGAAGCTTTCTTT. This translates into CASSTPERGGIEAFF.

This clonotype was observed a handful of times. The chain is built from TRBV28 and TRBJ2-7, with TRBD1 matching 9 bases. V shed 10 bases, J shed 2 bases, and the junction held 6 bases outside the gene matches. CDR3 length equals 13 residues. Germline CDR1 and CDR2: MDHEN and SYDVKM. CDR3 nucleotides: TGTGCCATCGGGACAGGGCTAGCCTACGAGCAGTACTTC. This codes for CAIGTGLAYEQYF. The full variable domain, in which reference TRBV28 and TRBJ2-7 provide the parts outside the CDR3, is DVKVTQSSRYLVKRTGEKVFLECVQDMDHENMFWYRQDPGLGLRLIYFSYDVKMKEKGDIPEGYSVSREKKERFSLILESASTNQTSMYLCAIGTGLAYEQYFGPGTRLTVT.